This TCR beta chain was captured by sequencing in a study of spatial heterogeneity in lung cancer. Study-wide context: Sequence detection consistently recorded a greater number of beta-chain than alpha-chain sequences.

This clonotype was seen at least ten times. Its antigen is as yet unknown. This CDR3 has 14 amino acids. CDR1 SGHRS and CDR2 YFSETQ come from the germline V gene. The V and J ends lost 4 bases and 3 bases, in that order; junction bases with no gene match: 4. Every TCR cDNA molecule carried a tag that served as a unique molecular identifier. From the 5' RACE reads, TCRdb called clonotypes with MiXCR, one entry per CDR3 protein. The sample includes roughly 80,000 distinct CDR3 sequences, 10% to 15% of them seen just once. General study findings and limits: Ubiquitous expanded tumor TCRs surfaced in blood more at resection than they did at follow-up.

Sample time point: sample taken at primary tumor resection. Whole RNA, isolated from tumor, nontumor lung or frozen PBMC, was sequenced without prior sorting. The donors comprised about 69 untreated early-stage non-small cell lung cancer patients. The receptor was isolated from a male donor with early-stage non-small cell lung cancer. The material was PBMCs, obtained at surgery. This chain links TRBV5-1 with TRBJ2-7; 10 bases match TRBD2. CDR3 residues: CASSEIAGGYEQYF. CDR3 sequence (DNA): TGCGCCAGCAGCGAAATAGCGGGAGGCTACGAGCAGTACTTC.